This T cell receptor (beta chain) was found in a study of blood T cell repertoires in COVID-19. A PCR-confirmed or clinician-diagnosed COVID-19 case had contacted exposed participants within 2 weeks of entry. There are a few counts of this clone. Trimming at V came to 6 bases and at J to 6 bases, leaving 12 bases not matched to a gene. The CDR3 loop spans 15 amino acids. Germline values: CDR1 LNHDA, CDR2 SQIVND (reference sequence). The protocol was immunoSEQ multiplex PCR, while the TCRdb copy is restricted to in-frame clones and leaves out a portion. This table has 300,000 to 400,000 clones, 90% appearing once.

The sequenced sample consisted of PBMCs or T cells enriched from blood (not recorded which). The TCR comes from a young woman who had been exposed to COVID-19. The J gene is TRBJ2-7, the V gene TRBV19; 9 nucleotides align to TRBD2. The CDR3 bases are TGTGCCAGTAGAAGAGGACTAGCGCCTGGGGGCGAGCAGTACTTC. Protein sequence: CASRRGLAPGGEQYF.